Listed below are T cell receptor beta chains from one sample, sequenced in a study of response to subunit inactivated influenza vaccine. TCRdb reanalysed the RT-PCR reads using MiXCR and keeps one entry per CDR3 protein. The table lists around 570,000 distinct CDR3 sequences, about 11% of them singletons, with 9.5% to 11% in the top ten. In addition, the sample was reused for a study of T cells expressing NK-cell markers.

Sequences were derived from PBMCs from blood, sampled on the day of vaccination. The source is a man aged 50 to 60 who received an inactivated influenza vaccine. CDR3s include the opening cysteine and the closing phenylalanine or tryptophan. D genes are given only for firm matches. Clone size is stated in some rows and not others, as once, few, many or a class when expanded.

V	size	D	J	length	DNA	CDR3
TRBV12-3/TRBV12-4	many	.	TRBJ2-2	13	TGTGCCAGCAGTTCTCTCAACACCGGGGAGCTGTTTTTT	CASSSLNTGELFF
TRBV20-1	few	.	TRBJ2-1	13	TGCAGTGCGCGGCCGGGATCAAACAATGAGCAGTTCTTC	CSARPGSNNEQFF
TRBV5-1	few	.	TRBJ1-5	14	TGCGCCAGCAAGTTAGGGGATAGCAATCAGCCCCAGCATTTT	CASKLGDSNQPQHF
TRBV27	few	TRBD2	TRBJ2-3	17	TGTGCCAGCACCGCTGAAGGACCTAGCGGGAGGAGTTATACGCAGTATTTT	CASTAEGPSGRSYTQYF
TRBV28	few	.	TRBJ2-1	12	TGTGCCAGCAGTTTGTTCGGTACGCTGCCGTTCTTC	CASSLFGTLPFF
TRBV28	many	TRBD2	TRBJ2-5	15	TGTGCCAGCAGTTCCTCGGGACTAGCGGAAGAGACCCAGTACTTC	CASSSSGLAEETQYF
TRBV3-1	few	TRBD2	TRBJ2-7	16	TGTGCCAGCAGCTCCACCGGGGCTAGCGGGATCTACGAGCAGTACTTC	CASSSTGASGIYEQYF
TRBV15	few	.	TRBJ2-3	14	TGTGCCACCAGCAGAGGGGGGAGCACAGATACGCAGTATTTT	CATSRGGSTDTQYF
TRBV12-3/TRBV12-4	few	TRBD2	TRBJ2-7	16	TGTGCCAGCAGTCTCAGCAGGTCGGGAGGGAGGTACGAGCAGTACTTC	CASSLSRSGGRYEQYF
TRBV7-3	.	.	TRBJ2-7	13	TGTGCCAGCAGCTTAGGCGGGTCCTCCGAGCAGTACTTC	CASSLGGSSEQYF
TRBV4-3	.	.	TRBJ2-1	15	TGCGCCAGCAGCCAAGATTGGGGGCAGTACAATGAGCAGTTCTTC	CASSQDWGQYNEQFF
TRBV6-2/TRBV6-3	.	TRBD1	TRBJ1-3	20	TGTGCCAGCATACCCGCAGCACAGACCGGGACAGGCAGCTCTGGAAACACCATATATTTT	CASIPAAQTGTGSSGNTIYF
TRBV28	.	.	TRBJ2-3	14	TGTGCCAGCAGTTCGGACAAAGGCACAGATACGCAGTATTTT	CASSSDKGTDTQYF
TRBV29-1	.	.	TRBJ2-3	8	TGCAGCGTCGATACGCAGTATTTT	CSVDTQYF
TRBV20-1	few	TRBD1	TRBJ1-5	14	TGCAGTGCTAGAGGGACAGGAGCCAATCAGCCCCAGCATTTT	CSARGTGANQPQHF
TRBV5-1	few	.	TRBJ2-5	14	TGCGCCAGCAGCTTGTTTGGGGATCAAGAGACCCAGTACTTC	CASSLFGDQETQYF
TRBV15	.	TRBD2	TRBJ2-2	16	TGTGCCACCAGCAGAGGACTAGCGGGAGGCCACGGGGAGCTGTTTTTT	CATSRGLAGGHGELFF
TRBV24-1	.	.	TRBJ1-5	12	TGTGCCACCAGTGAGGGGAGTCAGCCCCAGCATTTT	CATSEGSQPQHF
TRBV12-3/TRBV12-4	few	TRBD1	TRBJ2-3	15	TGTGCCAGCAGTCCCTCAGGGGGCGCGCCAGATACGCAGTATTTT	CASSPSGGAPDTQYF
TRBV10-3	.	TRBD2	TRBJ2-2	18	TGTGCCATCAGTGGCGGTAGCGGGAGGTCGATTATCGCCGGGGAGCTGTTTTTT	CAISGGSGRSIIAGELFF
TRBV20-1	few	.	TRBJ2-3	15	TGCAGTGCTGTCAACCGGGCACATAGCACAGATACGCAGTATTTT	CSAVNRAHSTDTQYF
TRBV2	.	.	TRBJ1-1	12	TGTGCCAGCAGTGACTTAATCACTGAAGCTTTCTTT	CASSDLITEAFF
TRBV6-2/TRBV6-3	.	TRBD2	TRBJ2-1	15	TGTGCCAGCAGGCGGTCTAGCGGGGGGTACAATGAGCAGTTCTTC	CASRRSSGGYNEQFF
TRBV4-2	.	.	TRBJ2-1	17	TGTGCCAGCAGCCAAGACCCCATGACAGAATATTACAATGAGCAGTTCTTC	CASSQDPMTEYYNEQFF
TRBV11-2	.	TRBD1	TRBJ1-3	15	TGTGCCAGCAAGACAGGGAGCTCCTCTGGAAACACCATATATTTT	CASKTGSSSGNTIYF
TRBV7-9	.	.	TRBJ2-1	15	TGTGCCAGCAGCTTACTACTAGCTGCCCTCAATGAGCAGTTCTTC	CASSLLLAALNEQFF
TRBV7-2	.	.	TRBJ1-3	16	TGTGCCAGCAGCCCCGGTCCGCATAGTTCTGGAAACACCATATATTTT	CASSPGPHSSGNTIYF
TRBV4-1	few	TRBD2	TRBJ2-1	14	TGCGCCAGTCAGCGGGGGGGCCGGGGGAATGAGCAGTTCTTC	CASQRGGRGNEQFF
TRBV4-2	.	TRBD1	TRBJ2-5	16	TGTGCCAGCAGCCCCCAGACAGGACAGGGCGGGGAGACCCAGTACTTC	CASSPQTGQGGETQYF
TRBV20-1	few	.	TRBJ2-2	14	TGCAGTGCTAGAGCGGCACAGGGAACCGGGGAGCTGTTTTTT	CSARAAQGTGELFF
TRBV12-3/TRBV12-4	many	TRBD2	TRBJ2-7	14	TGTGCCAGCAGTTCCGGACTAGCGAGCTACGAGCAGTACTTC	CASSSGLASYEQYF
TRBV20-1	.	.	TRBJ2-1	13	TGCAGTGCTAGAACTAGAGCCTACAATGAGCAGTTCTTC	CSARTRAYNEQFF
TRBV9	few	TRBD2	TRBJ2-5	14	TGTGCCAGCAGCGCGGGAGGGCTAGATGAGACCCAGTACTTC	CASSAGGLDETQYF
TRBV15	few	.	TRBJ1-4	14	TGTGCCACCAGCAGAGACAGGGCGGTCGAAAAACTGTTTTTT	CATSRDRAVEKLFF
TRBV12-3/TRBV12-4	few	.	TRBJ2-1	12	TGTGCCAGCAGTTTAAAGGCGGGAGAGCAGTTCTTC	CASSLKAGEQFF
TRBV7-6	few	.	TRBJ2-1	14	TGTGCCAGCAGCTCCCCGGGCAGAGGGAGTGAGCAGTTCTTC	CASSSPGRGSEQFF
TRBV29-1	.	.	TRBJ1-1	13	TGCAGCGCCCAAACAGGGACCAACACTGAAGCTTTCTTT	CSAQTGTNTEAFF
TRBV6-5	.	.	TRBJ2-7	16	TGTGCCAGCAGTCCCTCGTCAGGGGCCTCCTCCTACGAGCAGTACTTC	CASSPSSGASSYEQYF
TRBV11-2	few	.	TRBJ1-4	13	TGTGCCAGCAGCTTACTCAGGGCCGGGAAACTGTTTTTT	CASSLLRAGKLFF
TRBV4-2	.	.	TRBJ2-4	14	TGTGACAGCAGCCAAGATCTAGCCAAAAACATTCAGTACTTC	CDSSQDLAKNIQYF
TRBV7-9	many	.	TRBJ2-7	15	TGTGCCAGCAGCTTAGCAGGCAGCGGCTCCTACGAGCAGTACTTC	CASSLAGSGSYEQYF